These 28 T cell receptor beta chains share one sample of origin, sequenced in a study of circulating and synovial CD4+ cells in juvenile arthritis. Sequencing used immunoSEQ multiplex PCR; TCRdb keeps in-frame clones, though not all of them. This sample has about 32,000 clones, with about 93% found just once. The specimen sequenced was CD4+ T cells from blood. Every receptor here comes from a human donor with juvenile idiopathic arthritis.

The rearrangement uses TRBV19 and TRBJ2-7; 8 nucleotides line up with TRBD2. With 3 bases clipped from V and 4 bases from J, the junction kept 11 bases outside the gene matches. The CDR3 has 16 residues. From germline, CDR1 is LNHDA and CDR2 SQIVND (reference sequence). The CDR3 spells CASSIGSGSPLYEQYF. In DNA form, the CDR3 reads TGTGCCAGTAGTATCGGAAGCGGGAGCCCTCTTTACGAGCAGTACTTC.

The V and J genes are TRBV15 and TRBJ2-6; D is ambiguous. Per germline, CDR1 LNHNV and CDR2 YYDKDF (reference sequence). The CDR3 consists of 15 residues. Trimming removed 0 bases from V and 3 bases from J, with 6 bases in between. The CDR3 DNA follows: TGTGCCACCAGCAGAGAGGCAGATGGGGCCAACGTCCTGACTTTC. Amino acids: CATSREADGANVLTF. The full variable domain, its missing parts supplied by reference TRBV15 and TRBJ2-6, is DAMVIQNPRYQVTQFGKPVTLSCSQTLNHNVMYWYQQKSSQAPKLLFHYYDKDFNNEADTPDNFQSRRPNTSFCFLDIRSPGLGDTAMYLCATSREADGANVLTFGAGSRLTVL.

In nucleotides, the CDR3 is TGTGCCAGCAGTGTCCGGGGTGGCTACAATGAGCAGTTCTTC. This sequence encodes CASSVRGGYNEQFF. V usage is TRBV27 and J usage is TRBJ2-1; D may be TRBD2 (5 bases). This CDR3 region has 14 residues. Germline lookup yields CDR1 MNHEY and CDR2 SMNVEV (reference sequence). V shed 5 bases and J shed 3 bases, with 11 bases lying between them.

V and J are TRBV28 and TRBJ2-7; 7 bases agree with TRBD2. Looked up from germline, CDR1 is MDHEN and CDR2 is SYDVKM. The V gene end was trimmed by 5 bases and the J gene end by 1 base; junction bases not matched to a gene: 2. This CDR3 region has 13 residues. CDR3 sequence reads: CASSLADSYEQYF. CDR3 DNA sequence: TGTGCCAGCAGTCTAGCGGATTCCTACGAGCAGTACTTC. The full variable domain, in which reference TRBV28 and TRBJ2-7 provide the parts outside the CDR3, is DVKVTQSSRYLVKRTGEKVFLECVQDMDHENMFWYRQDPGLGLRLIYFSYDVKMKEKGDIPEGYSVSREKKERFSLILESASTNQTSMYLCASSLADSYEQYFGPGTRLTVT.

The chain links TRBV7-2 to TRBJ1-5, with D possibly being TRBD1 (6 bases). This CDR3 comprises 13 residues. V shed 4 bases and J shed 4 bases, with 8 bases lying between them. The germline V gene encodes CDR1 SGHTA and CDR2 FQGNSA. The CDR3 DNA follows: TGTGCCAGCAGCTACGGACAGAATCAGCCCCAGCATTTT. This codes for CASSYGQNQPQHF.

The CDR3 coding sequence is TGTGCCAGCAGCGTAGGGGGACAGGGGGAGACTGAAGCTTTCTTT. This encodes CASSVGGQGETEAFF. V is TRBV9 and J is TRBJ1-1; 11 bases are a match to TRBD1. The CDR3 has 15 residues. Germline-derived CDR1 and CDR2 are SGDLS and YYNGEE. The junction had 3 bases not matched to a gene; V was cut back by 0 bases and J by 5 bases.

This sequence joins TRBV5-1 and TRBJ1-4; 8 bases agree with TRBD1. The CDR3 runs 13 residues. V gave up 5 bases and J gave up 4 bases; unmatched junction bases: 1. CDR1 is SGHRS, CDR2 YFSETQ, per germline. The CDR3 here is CASRTGVNEKLFF. The CDR3 DNA sequence: TGCGCCAGCAGGACAGGGGTTAATGAAAAACTGTTTTTT.

The chain is built from TRBV6-5 and TRBJ1-1, with a tentative D call TRBD1 (6 bases). V lost 5 bases and J lost 5, with 12 bases in between. CDR1 MNHEY and CDR2 SVGAGI come from the germline V gene. This CDR3 has 13 residues. CDR3 bases: TGTGCCAGCAGTCAAATCGACAGGACTGAAGCTTTCTTT. Translation: CASSQIDRTEAFF.

For this clone: At one end, the junction sequence differs from germline, possibly due to a read error. The chain couples TRBV10-3 to TRBJ2-7; no firm D call. Germline V gene sequence: CDR1 ENHRY, CDR2 SYGVKD. CDR3 length: 11 amino acids. CDR3 sequence (DNA): TGTGCCACCAGTAGAGGCTACGAGCAGTACTTC. It specifies CATSRGYEQYF.

This clone has a single count. The V gene is TRBV4-1, the J gene TRBJ2-2, with 7 bases lining up with TRBD2. V lost 0 bases and J lost 7; bases outside the gene matches: 14. This CDR3 has 18 residues. Per germline, CDR1 MGHRA and CDR2 YSYEKL. In DNA form, the CDR3 reads TGCGCCAGCAGCCAAGAAGGTTGGCGCGGGAGTTTCGACGGGGAGCTGTTTTTT. Amino acid sequence: CASSQEGWRGSFDGELFF.

This chain uses TRBV7-3 with TRBJ1-1; tentative D call: TRBD1 (6 bases). This CDR3 is 17 amino acids long. Deletions cut 0 bases from V and 2 bases from J, with 16 bases between. Germline CDR1 is SGHTA and CDR2 is FQGTGA. For the CDR3, the DNA is TGTGCCAGCAGCTTAACGTCGGGGGGCGGAGGAAACACTGAAGCTTTCTTT. It encodes CASSLTSGGGGNTEAFF. Full variable domain (remainder filled in from reference TRBV7-3 and TRBJ1-1): GAGVSQTPSNKVTEKGKYVELRCDPISGHTALYWYRQSLGQGPEFLIYFQGTGAADDSGLPNDRFFAVRPEGSVSTLKIQRTERGDSAVYLCASSLTSGGGGNTEAFFGQGTRLTVV.

The chain joins TRBV9 to TRBJ1-1; TRBD1 aligns across 10 bases. CDR3 length: 19 amino acids. J lost 2 bases, V lost 4 bases, and 17 bases had no gene match. Per the germline V gene, CDR1 is SGDLS and CDR2 is YYNGEE. The CDR3 loop reads CASSLNEGTGVWDNTEAFF. Written as DNA, the CDR3 is TGTGCCAGCAGCCTCAACGAGGGGACAGGGGTTTGGGATAACACTGAAGCTTTCTTT.

This clone was found a few times. The chain combines TRBV30 with TRBJ1-4; D possibly corresponds to TRBD1 (5 bases). V lost 0 bases and J 0 bases, leaving 11 bases between the germline ends. CDR1 GTSNPN and CDR2 SVGIG come from the germline V gene (reference sequence). The CDR3 runs 16 residues. Here the CDR3 DNA reads TGTGCCTGGAGTGTACGGTTGGGGCCAACTAATGAAAAACTGTTTTTT. Its protein product is CAWSVRLGPTNEKLFF.

The chain has TRBV19 and TRBJ2-5; 14 bases agree with TRBD2. Germline-derived CDR1 and CDR2 are LNHDA and SQIVND (reference sequence). This CDR3 spans 15 amino acids. The V gene end was trimmed by 6 bases and the J gene end by 7 bases; junction bases not matched to a gene: 7. CDR3 sequence: CASSTGTSGRGTQYF. In nucleotides, the CDR3 is TGTGCCAGTAGCACCGGGACTAGCGGGAGAGGGACCCAGTACTTC.

CDR3 nucleotide sequence: TGTGCCAGCAGCGTAGCTCGCACCGGGGAGCTGTTTTTT. Protein: CASSVARTGELFF. The chain couples TRBV9 to TRBJ2-2, with D unclear. Germline assignment: CDR1 SGDLS and CDR2 YYNGEE. This CDR3 spans 13 amino acids. V shed 0 bases and J shed 4 bases, with 4 bases lying between them.

The chain has TRBV6-6 and TRBJ1-5; no reliable D call. The V and J ends lost 5 bases and 2 bases respectively, with 7 bases between them. Germline loops: CDR1 MNHNY, CDR2 SVGAGI (reference sequence). This CDR3 comprises 13 residues. The DNA of the CDR3 is TGTGCCAGCAGTGATCCAGGCAATCAGCCCCAGCATTTT. Translating it yields CASSDPGNQPQHF.

The chain couples TRBV13 to TRBJ2-1; no clear D gene. CDR1 PRHDT and CDR2 FYEKMQ come from the germline V gene (reference sequence). The CDR3 is 11 residues long. Trimming stripped 6 bases from V and 9 bases from J, with 9 bases between. The CDR3 DNA follows: TGTGCCAGCAGTTCACGCGGTGAGCAGTTCTTC. The encoded protein is CASSSRGEQFF.

CDR3 DNA: TGTGCCAGCAGCCCCCTGAGGGGGAGTGAAGCTTTCTTT. It is translated as CASSPLRGSEAFF. The chain couples TRBV7-9 to TRBJ1-1, with TRBD1 as a possible D gene (6 bases). The germline V gene encodes CDR1 SEHNR and CDR2 FQNEAQ (reference sequence). Trimming left V 5 bases short and J 7 bases short, with 14 bases between. The CDR3 is 13 residues long.

V gene TRBV5-1 combines with J gene TRBJ2-6; D is uncertain. V shed 2 bases and J shed 0 bases, with 9 bases lying between them. Germline CDR1 is SGHRS and CDR2 is YFSETQ. This CDR3 region has 16 residues. The CDR3 spells CASSFVASSGANVLTF. The CDR3 DNA reads as TGCGCCAGCAGCTTCGTGGCTAGCTCTGGGGCCAACGTCCTGACTTTC. The full variable domain, its missing parts supplied by reference TRBV5-1 and TRBJ2-6, is KAGVTQTPRYLIKTRGQQVTLSCSPISGHRSVSWYQQTPGQGLQFLFEYFSETQRNKGNFPGRFSGRQFSNSRSEMNVSTLELGDSALYLCASSFVASSGANVLTFGAGSRLTVL.

This chain connects TRBV5-1 to TRBJ1-6; D gene uncertain. The CDR3 runs to 15 residues. The germline gives CDR1 SGHRS, CDR2 YFSETQ. V dropped 0 bases and J dropped 10 bases, with 14 bases sitting between them. CDR3 DNA sequence: TGCGCCAGCAGCTTGGCCCGAGCAGGTGGCTCACCCCTCCACTTT. Protein product: CASSLARAGGSPLHF.

The chain carries TRBV19 and TRBJ2-1; TRBD2 agrees at 14 bases. The CDR3 has 17 residues. Trimming cost V 5 bases and J 5 bases; bases outside gene matches: 8. Germline values: CDR1 LNHDA, CDR2 SQIVND (reference sequence). The CDR3 DNA reads TGTGCCAGTAGTGCTGGGACTAGCGGGGGCAGTAACAATGAGCAGTTCTTC. It encodes CASSAGTSGGSNNEQFF.

The gene calls are TRBV7-6 and TRBJ2-2; 11 bases match TRBD2. V was pared by 5 bases and J by 4 bases, with 6 bases of the junction left unmatched. CDR3 length: 16 residues. The germline gives CDR1 SGHVS, CDR2 FNYEAQ. CDR3 amino acids: CASSPGTSGPTGELFF. Here the CDR3 DNA reads TGTGCCAGCAGCCCCGGGACTAGCGGCCCCACCGGGGAGCTGTTTTTT.

V gene TRBV18 combines with J gene TRBJ1-5, with 10 bases fitting TRBD1. The germline gives CDR1 KGHSH, CDR2 LQKENI. The CDR3 is 16 amino acids. Trimming took 5 bases from V and 6 from J; bases not matched to a gene: 10. As DNA, the CDR3 is TGTGCCAGCTCATATTCCGGGACAGGGGTTGGTCAGCCCCAGCATTTT. This translates into CASSYSGTGVGQPQHF.

The chain uses TRBV7-3 and TRBJ2-7, with TRBD1 identical over 12 bases. The germline CDR1 and CDR2 sequences are SGHTA and FQGTGA. This CDR3 spans 15 amino acids. J lost 5 bases, V lost 6 bases, and 8 bases had no gene match. The CDR3 DNA sequence: TGTGCCAGCAGGCTCCCGGGACAGGGGGCCCACGAGCAGTACTTC. It specifies CASRLPGQGAHEQYF.

The CDR3 is CSVAPAGANVLTF. The CDR3 coding sequence is TGCAGCGTTGCTCCAGCTGGGGCCAACGTCCTGACTTTC. V is TRBV29-1 and J is TRBJ2-6; no definite D call. CDR1 is SQVTM and CDR2 is ANQGSEA in the germline V gene. The V end was cut by 4 bases, the J end by 2 bases, with 6 bases between. The CDR3 extends over 13 amino acids.

This clone was recorded only once. This rearrangement joins TRBV13 to TRBJ1-1, with D possibly being TRBD1 (6 bases). The CDR3 runs to 14 residues. The germline gives CDR1 PRHDT, CDR2 FYEKMQ (reference sequence). V dropped 4 bases and J dropped 2 bases, with 11 bases sitting between them. CDR3 residues: CASSYNRVNTEAFF. The CDR3 bases are TGTGCCAGCAGCTACAACAGGGTCAACACTGAAGCTTTCTTT.

V gene TRBV7-3 combines with J gene TRBJ2-4; 8 nucleotides agree with TRBD1. The CDR3 consists of 15 residues. J gave up 6 bases and V 5 bases, and 9 bases lay outside the gene matches. CDR1 and CDR2 (germline): SGHTA, FQGTGA. The CDR3, as DNA: TGTGCCAGCAGCGCCCGGGACAGGCTAATAAACATTCAGTACTTC. Its translation is CASSARDRLINIQYF.

The rearrangement uses TRBV2 and TRBJ2-1; D is unresolved. The germline V and J ends were trimmed by 4 bases and 0 bases, with 7 bases remaining between them. The germline CDR1 and CDR2 sequences are SNHLY and FYNNEI. The CDR3 extends over 14 amino acids. This CDR3 reads CASSGVVSYNEQFF. DNA of the CDR3: TGTGCCAGCAGTGGAGTGGTCTCCTACAATGAGCAGTTCTTC.